This T cell receptor (beta chain) stems from a study of cytomegalovirus exposure and HLA in healthy donors. Note on this clone: Its cognate antigen is unknown.

General observations from the study: It was reportedly the case that the classifier diagnosed cytomegalovirus status with high specificity and sensitivity. Usually a TCR sequence was rare, but some public TCRs were found in many donors.

J was trimmed by 3 bases and V by 5 bases; bases with no gene match: 6. Germline V gene sequence: CDR1 MDHEN, CDR2 SYDVKM. There are 15 residues in the CDR3. Sequencing was performed with immunoSEQ multiplex PCR; in TCRdb, only in-frame clones are kept and a portion is missing. This table holds about 120,000 clones, 70% to 90% found once. This sequence originates from a man between 18 and 35 years old in good health and CMV-seronegative. The specimen sequenced was PBMCs. The genes are TRBV28 and TRBJ2-7; 11 nucleotides align to TRBD2. For the CDR3, the DNA is TGTGCCAGCAGTCAAACTAGCGGGAGAGTCTACGAGCAGTACTTC. As protein: CASSQTSGRVYEQYF.